The subject of this entry is one T cell receptor (beta chain). The antigen remains unidentified. V dropped 1 base and J dropped 5 bases, with 8 bases sitting between them. The length of the CDR3 is 13 residues. Germline CDR1 reads SGHAT; CDR2 reads FQNNGV. This sample was included in a study of siplizumab effects on memory and regulatory T cells. Study-wide results and caveats: Naive T cells were seen as more diverse than memory cells and as major alloresponse contributors. Confirmation was lacking for the suppressive function of proliferating Tregs derived from siplizumab cultures.

Sequencing was performed with immunoSEQ multiplex PCR; in TCRdb, only in-frame clones are kept and a portion is missing. The sample consists of about 120,000 clones, roughly 95% of them appearing once. The specimen was non-Treg CD4+ T cells sorted from blood. The J gene is TRBJ1-1, the V gene TRBV11-2; D is possibly TRBD1 (5 bases). The TCR was taken from a human donor in good health. For the CDR3, the DNA is TGTGCCAGCAGCTTAGTTGGGGGAACTGAAGCTTTCTTT. Translating gives CASSLVGGTEAFF.